This TCR beta chain appears in the sequencing data of a study of shared clonotypes between healthy human individuals. Trimming left V 6 bases short and J 4 bases short, with 15 bases between. This CDR3 spans 14 amino acids. Germline CDR1 is MNHEY and CDR2 is SMNVEV (reference sequence). Some clones are missing from TCRdb's copy, which holds only in-frame ones; the method was immunoSEQ multiplex PCR. The data contain some 2 million clones, about 95% of them singletons. The naive CD8 fraction comprised CD45RO-negative cells positively selected for CCR7 and excluded terminally differentiated effector memory CD45RA+ cells.

The chain is built from TRBV27 and TRBJ1-2, with unresolved D. Sequences were obtained from naive CD8+ T cells sorted from blood. The TCR comes from a man aged 18 to 35 in good health. In nucleotides, the CDR3 is TGTGCCAGCAGCATGGCAGGTATCTCCTATGGCTACACCTTC. Protein sequence: CASSMAGISYGYTF.